This record looks at one TCR beta chain sequence and its context. Germline V gives CDR1 SGHNT, CDR2 YYREEE (reference sequence). With V trimmed by 1 base and J by 4 bases, 2 bases remained unmatched. This CDR3 contains 14 residues. The source of the sample is a study of technical replicates of blood from a handful of donors. Repertoires were generated with immunoSEQ multiplex PCR, while TCRdb's copy carries only in-frame clones and drops some. The data show approximately 88,000 clones, with around 94% seen just once and around 0.24% held by the top ten. The sequence came from a human donor in good health. Sequenced: T cells isolated from PBMCs. J is TRBJ2-3 and V is TRBV5-4, with 8 bases aligning to TRBD1. The CDR3 sequence is CASSLTQGADTQYF. In DNA, the CDR3 is TGTGCCAGCAGCTTGACACAGGGGGCAGATACGCAGTATTTT.